This TCR beta chain was sequenced in a study of T cell responses to AZD1222 COVID-19 vaccine. Study results and caveats: CD4 TCRs covered the whole spike, strongest at regions 160-218 and 743-854. The breadth and depth of Spike-specific TCRs increased once two AZD1222 doses had been given. Among those given AZD1222, only 5 to 7 were seropositive at baseline. The donor group comprised mostly white British people and more females; the analysis possibly underestimated clonal diversity.

The junction had 2 bases not matched to a gene; V was cut back by 3 bases and J by 7 bases. Germline assignment: CDR1 LNHDA and CDR2 SQIVND (reference sequence). CDR3 length: 14 residues. This clone was detected once. Its specificity is not known. Some clones are missing from TCRdb's copy, which holds only in-frame ones; the method was immunoSEQ multiplex PCR. The sample contains approximately 220,000 clones, about 93% of which appear only once. Sequenced material: peripheral blood, taken on day 0 of MenACWY control vaccination. This rearrangement joins TRBV19 to TRBJ1-4, with 10 bases lining up with TRBD1. The sequence derives from an adult in good health. CDR3 in amino acids: CASSMGQGSEKLFF. The DNA for the CDR3 is TGTGCCAGTAGTATGGGACAGGGGAGTGAAAAACTGTTTTTT.